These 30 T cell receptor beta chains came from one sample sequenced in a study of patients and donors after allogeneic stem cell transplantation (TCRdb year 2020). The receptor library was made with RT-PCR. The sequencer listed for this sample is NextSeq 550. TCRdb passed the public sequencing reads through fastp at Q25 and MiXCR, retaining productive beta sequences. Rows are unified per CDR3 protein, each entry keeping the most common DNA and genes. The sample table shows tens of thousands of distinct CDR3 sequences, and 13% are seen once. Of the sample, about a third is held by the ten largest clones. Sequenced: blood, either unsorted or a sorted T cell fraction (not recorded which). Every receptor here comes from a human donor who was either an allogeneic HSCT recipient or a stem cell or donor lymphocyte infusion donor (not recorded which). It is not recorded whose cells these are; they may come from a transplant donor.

CDR3 in amino acids: CASSFRSNRKHYNEQFF. The CDR3 region has the DNA TGTGCCAGCAGTTTTAGATCTAACCGGAAGCATTACAATGAGCAGTTCTTC. The chain has TRBV27 and TRBJ2-1, with D unresolved. The CDR3 length is 17 residues. Germline-derived CDR1 and CDR2 are MNHEY and SMNVEV (reference sequence). V lost 3 bases, J lost 4 bases, and 19 bases lay in between.

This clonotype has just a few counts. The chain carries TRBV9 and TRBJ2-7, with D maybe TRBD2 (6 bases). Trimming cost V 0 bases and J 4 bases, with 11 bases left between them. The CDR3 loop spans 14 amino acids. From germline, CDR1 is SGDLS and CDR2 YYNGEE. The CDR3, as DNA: TGTGCCAGCAGCGTAGGGAGGGCACCGTACGAGCAGTACTTC. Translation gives CASSVGRAPYEQYF.

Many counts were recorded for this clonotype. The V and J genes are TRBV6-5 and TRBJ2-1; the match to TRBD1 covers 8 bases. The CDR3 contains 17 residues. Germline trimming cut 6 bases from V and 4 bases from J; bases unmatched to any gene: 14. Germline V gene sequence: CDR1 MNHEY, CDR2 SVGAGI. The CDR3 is CASSPGGLKAPYNEQFF. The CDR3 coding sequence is TGTGCCAGCAGCCCAGGGGGCCTGAAAGCCCCTTACAATGAGCAGTTCTTC.

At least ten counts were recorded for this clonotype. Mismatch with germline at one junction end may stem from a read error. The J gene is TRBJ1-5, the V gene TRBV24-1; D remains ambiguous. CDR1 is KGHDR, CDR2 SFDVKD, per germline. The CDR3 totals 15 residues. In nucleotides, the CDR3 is TGTGCCACCAGTAAAGGACCCCCTAGCGATCAGCCCCAGCATTTT. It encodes CATSKGPPSDQPQHF.

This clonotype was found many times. The CDR3 reads CASSHLKGRKTYGYTF. The CDR3 coding sequence is TGTGCCAGCAGCCATCTTAAGGGCAGGAAGACCTATGGCTACACCTTC. The chain has TRBV3-1 and TRBJ1-2; D uncertain. CDR1 and CDR2 from the germline V gene are LGHDT and YNNKEL (reference sequence). Trimming stripped 3 bases from V and 4 bases from J, with 18 bases between. The CDR3 is made up of 16 amino acids.

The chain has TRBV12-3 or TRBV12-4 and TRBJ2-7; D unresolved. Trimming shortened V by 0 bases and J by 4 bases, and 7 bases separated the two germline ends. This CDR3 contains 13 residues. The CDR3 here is CASSLAHLYEQYF. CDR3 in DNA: TGTGCCAGCAGTTTAGCCCACCTATACGAGCAGTACTTC.

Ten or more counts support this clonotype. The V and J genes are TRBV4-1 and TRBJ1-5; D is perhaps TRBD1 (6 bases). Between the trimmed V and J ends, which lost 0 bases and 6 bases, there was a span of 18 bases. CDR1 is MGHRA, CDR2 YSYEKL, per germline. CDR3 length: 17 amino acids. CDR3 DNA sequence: TGCGCCAGCAGCCAAGATTCTTTCTCGGGGGGCTCTCAGCCCCAGCATTTT. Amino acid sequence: CASSQDSFSGGSQPQHF.

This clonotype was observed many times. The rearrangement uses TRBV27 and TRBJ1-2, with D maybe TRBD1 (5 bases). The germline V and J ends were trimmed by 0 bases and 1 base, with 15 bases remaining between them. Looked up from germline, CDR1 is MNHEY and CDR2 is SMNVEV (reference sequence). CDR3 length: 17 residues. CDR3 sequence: CASSLSFRVVGNYGYTF. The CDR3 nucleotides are TGTGCCAGCAGTTTATCGTTCAGGGTTGTAGGTAACTATGGCTACACCTTC.

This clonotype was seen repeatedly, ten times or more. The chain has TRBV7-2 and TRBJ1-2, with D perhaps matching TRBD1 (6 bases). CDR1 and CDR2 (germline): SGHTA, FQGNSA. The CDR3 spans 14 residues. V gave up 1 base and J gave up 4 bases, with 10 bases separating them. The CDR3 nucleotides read TGTGCCAGCAGCTTAGTGGCAGGGGTCTATGGCTACACCTTC. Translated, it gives CASSLVAGVYGYTF.

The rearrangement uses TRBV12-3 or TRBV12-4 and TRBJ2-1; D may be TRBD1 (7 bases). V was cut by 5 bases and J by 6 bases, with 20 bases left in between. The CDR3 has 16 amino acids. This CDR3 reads CASSPHGTVGLNEQFF. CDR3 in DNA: TGTGCCAGCAGTCCACACGGGACAGTGGGACTCAATGAGCAGTTCTTC.

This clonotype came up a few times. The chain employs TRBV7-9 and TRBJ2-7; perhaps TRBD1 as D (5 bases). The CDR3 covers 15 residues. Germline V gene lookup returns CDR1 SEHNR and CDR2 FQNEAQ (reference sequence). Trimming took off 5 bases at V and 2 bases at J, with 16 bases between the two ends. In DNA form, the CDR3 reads TGTGCCAGCAGCCAGCAGGGTAGCATAGCCTACGAGCAGTACTTC. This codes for CASSQQGSIAYEQYF.

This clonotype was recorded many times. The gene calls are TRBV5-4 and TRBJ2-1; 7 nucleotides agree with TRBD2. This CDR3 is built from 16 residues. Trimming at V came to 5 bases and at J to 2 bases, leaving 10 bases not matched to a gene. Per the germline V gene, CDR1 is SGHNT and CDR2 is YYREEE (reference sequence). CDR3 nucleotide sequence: TGTGCCAGCAGGTACCGAGCGGGAAAAGCCTACAATGAGCAGTTCTTC. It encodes CASRYRAGKAYNEQFF.

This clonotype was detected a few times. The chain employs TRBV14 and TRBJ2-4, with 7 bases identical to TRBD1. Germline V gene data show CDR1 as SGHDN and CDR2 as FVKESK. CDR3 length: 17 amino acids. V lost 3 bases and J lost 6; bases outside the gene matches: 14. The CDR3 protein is CASSHAPSTGAGNIQYF. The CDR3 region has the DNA TGTGCCAGCAGCCATGCGCCGAGTACAGGGGCGGGAAACATTCAGTACTTC.

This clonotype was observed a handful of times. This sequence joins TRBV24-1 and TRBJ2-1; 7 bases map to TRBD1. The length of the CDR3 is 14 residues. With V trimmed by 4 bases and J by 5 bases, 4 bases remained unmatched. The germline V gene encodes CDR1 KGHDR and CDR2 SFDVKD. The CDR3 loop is CATSERGQHNEQFF. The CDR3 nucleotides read TGTGCCACCAGTGAGAGGGGACAGCACAATGAGCAGTTCTTC.

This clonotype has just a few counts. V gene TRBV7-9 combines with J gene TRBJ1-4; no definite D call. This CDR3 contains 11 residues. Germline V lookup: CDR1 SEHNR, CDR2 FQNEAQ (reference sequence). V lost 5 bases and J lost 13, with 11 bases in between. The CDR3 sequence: CASSPQDVLFF. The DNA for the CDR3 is TGTGCCAGCAGCCCCCAAGATGTACTGTTTTTT.

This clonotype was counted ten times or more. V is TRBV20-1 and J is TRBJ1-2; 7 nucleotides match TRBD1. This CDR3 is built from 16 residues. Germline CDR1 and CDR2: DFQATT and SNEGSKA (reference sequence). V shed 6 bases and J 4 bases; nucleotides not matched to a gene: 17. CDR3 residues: CSARYTGTVRGYGYTF. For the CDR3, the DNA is TGCAGTGCCCGATACACCGGGACAGTCCGAGGCTATGGCTACACCTTC.

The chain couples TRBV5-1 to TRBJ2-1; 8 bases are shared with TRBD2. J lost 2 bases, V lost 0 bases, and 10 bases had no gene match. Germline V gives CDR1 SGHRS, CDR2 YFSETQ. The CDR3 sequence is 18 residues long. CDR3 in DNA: TGCGCCAGCAGCTTGGGGCGTGGGAGCGGGAGAACCTACAATGAGCAGTTCTTC. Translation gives CASSLGRGSGRTYNEQFF.

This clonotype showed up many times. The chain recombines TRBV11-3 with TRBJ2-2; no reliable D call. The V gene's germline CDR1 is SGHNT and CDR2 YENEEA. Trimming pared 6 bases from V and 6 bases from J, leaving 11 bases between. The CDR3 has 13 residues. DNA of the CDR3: TGTGCCAGCAGTCCCATGCGGCCCGGGGAGCTGTTTTTT. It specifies CASSPMRPGELFF.

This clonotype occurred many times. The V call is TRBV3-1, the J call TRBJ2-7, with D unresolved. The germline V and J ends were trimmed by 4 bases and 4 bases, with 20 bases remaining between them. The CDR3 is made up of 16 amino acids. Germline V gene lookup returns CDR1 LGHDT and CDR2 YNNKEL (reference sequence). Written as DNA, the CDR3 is TGTGCCAGCAGCCGCCTTGGGCCCCTTTCGAGATACGAGCAGTACTTC. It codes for CASSRLGPLSRYEQYF.

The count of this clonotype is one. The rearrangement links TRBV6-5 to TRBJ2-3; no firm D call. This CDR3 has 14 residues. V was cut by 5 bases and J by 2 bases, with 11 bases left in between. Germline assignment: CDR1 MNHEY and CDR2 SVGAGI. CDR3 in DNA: TGTGCCAGCAGTCTAACCTTCCTCACAGATACGCAGTATTTT. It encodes CASSLTFLTDTQYF.

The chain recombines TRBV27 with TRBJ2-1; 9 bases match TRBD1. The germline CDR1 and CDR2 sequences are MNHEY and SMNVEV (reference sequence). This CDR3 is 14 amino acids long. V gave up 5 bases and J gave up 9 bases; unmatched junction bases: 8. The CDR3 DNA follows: TGTGCCAGCAGTCCAAGGACAGGGGTTATTGAGCAGTTCTTC. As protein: CASSPRTGVIEQFF.

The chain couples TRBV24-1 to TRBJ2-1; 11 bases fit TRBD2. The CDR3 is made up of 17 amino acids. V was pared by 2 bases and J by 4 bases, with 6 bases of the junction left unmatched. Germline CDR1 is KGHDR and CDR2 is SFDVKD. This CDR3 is CATSDWASGRSYNEQFF. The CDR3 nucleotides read TGTGCCACCAGTGATTGGGCTAGCGGGAGGAGTTACAATGAGCAGTTCTTC.

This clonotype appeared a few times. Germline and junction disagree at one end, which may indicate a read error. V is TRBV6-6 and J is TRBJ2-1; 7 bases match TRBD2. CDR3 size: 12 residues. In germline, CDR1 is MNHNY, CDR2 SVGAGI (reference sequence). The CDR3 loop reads CPEAGVCNEQFF. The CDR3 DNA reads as TGCCCAGAGGCGGGGGTTTGCAATGAGCAGTTCTTC.

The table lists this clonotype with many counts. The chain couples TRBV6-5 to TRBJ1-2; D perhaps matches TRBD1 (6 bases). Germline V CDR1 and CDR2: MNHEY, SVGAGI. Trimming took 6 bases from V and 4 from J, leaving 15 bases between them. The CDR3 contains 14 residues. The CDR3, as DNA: TGTGCCAGCAGCCTGGGGACACCCTTCTATGGCTACACCTTC. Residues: CASSLGTPFYGYTF.

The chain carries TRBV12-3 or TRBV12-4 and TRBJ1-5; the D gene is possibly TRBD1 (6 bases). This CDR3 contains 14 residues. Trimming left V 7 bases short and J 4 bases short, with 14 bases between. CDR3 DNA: TGTGCCAGCAAGATACAGGGATTGAATCAGCCCCAGCATTTT. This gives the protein CASKIQGLNQPQHF.

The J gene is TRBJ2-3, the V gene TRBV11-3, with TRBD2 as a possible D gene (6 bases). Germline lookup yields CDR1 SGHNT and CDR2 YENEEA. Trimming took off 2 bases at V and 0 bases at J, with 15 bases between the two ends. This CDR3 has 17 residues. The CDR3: CASSLPRGLFSTDTQYF. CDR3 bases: TGTGCCAGCAGCTTACCCCGGGGACTTTTCAGCACAGATACGCAGTATTTT.

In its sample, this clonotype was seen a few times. The CDR3 DNA follows: TGTGCCAGCAGTTTATCATCTCAGGTACGACGGCGGTTCTTC. Its translation is CASSLSSQVRRRFF. The chain has TRBV27 and TRBJ2-1; no firm D call. Trimming took 0 bases from V and 15 from J, leaving 18 bases between them. Germline assignment: CDR1 MNHEY and CDR2 SMNVEV (reference sequence). The length of the CDR3 is 14 residues.

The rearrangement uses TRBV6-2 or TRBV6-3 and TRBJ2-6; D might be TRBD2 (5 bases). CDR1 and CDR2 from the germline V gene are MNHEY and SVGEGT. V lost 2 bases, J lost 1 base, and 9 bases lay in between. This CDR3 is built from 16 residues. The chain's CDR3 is CASSYPGGSGANVLTF. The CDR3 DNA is TGTGCCAGCAGTTACCCAGGAGGTTCTGGGGCCAACGTCCTGACTTTC.

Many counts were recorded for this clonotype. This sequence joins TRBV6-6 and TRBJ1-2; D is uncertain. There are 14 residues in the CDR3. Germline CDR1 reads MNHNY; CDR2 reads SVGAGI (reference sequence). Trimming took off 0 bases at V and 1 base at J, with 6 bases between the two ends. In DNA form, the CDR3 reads TGTGCCAGCAGTTACTCAGGAAGTAACTATGGCTACACCTTC. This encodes CASSYSGSNYGYTF.

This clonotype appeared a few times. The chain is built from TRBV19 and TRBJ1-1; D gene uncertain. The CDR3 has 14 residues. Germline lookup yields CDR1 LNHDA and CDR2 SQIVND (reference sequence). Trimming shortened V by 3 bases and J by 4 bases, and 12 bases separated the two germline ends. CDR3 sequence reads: CASSMGEWFTEAFF. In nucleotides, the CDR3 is TGTGCCAGTAGTATGGGTGAGTGGTTCACTGAAGCTTTCTTT.